This entry concerns a single T cell receptor beta chain. What it binds is not known. Assay: immunoSEQ multiplex PCR; the TCRdb copy retains only in-frame clones and omits some. The data show about 320,000 clones, roughly 80% seen once. The entry originates in a study of Ad26.COV2.S vaccination and SARS-CoV-2 variants. Germline CDR1 and CDR2: SNHLY and FYNNEI. This CDR3 contains 14 residues. The V gene lost 7 bases and the J gene lost 8 bases, with 20 bases spanning the gap. Overall study findings and caveats: Total T cell responses, in the TCR breadth and depth analyses, may have been underestimated.

Specified treatment: over 15 received Ad26.COV2.S at low or high dose, single or two shots; about 5 received placebo; per-sample allocation not given. Sampling was done on day 63 after the first vaccine or placebo injection. In Boston, the donor was an adult between 18-55 years of age. The source was peripheral blood, collected in a trial of Ad26.COV2.S vaccine versus placebo. This chain uses TRBV2 with TRBJ1-2, with D possibly TRBD1 on 6 matching bases. This sequence was found in a person aged 18-60 years who received the Ad26.COV2.S COVID-19 vaccine or a placebo. The CDR3 loop reads CASIGDRTYRGYTF. CDR3 bases: TGTGCCAGCATCGGAGACAGGACATACCGGGGCTACACCTTC. Full variable domain (outside the CDR3, taken from reference TRBV2 and TRBJ1-2): EPEVTQTPSHQVTQMGQEVILRCVPISNHLYFYWYRQILGQKVEFLVSFYNNEISEKSEIFDDQFSVERPDGSNFTLKIRSTKLEDSAMYFCASIGDRTYRGYTFGSGTRLTVV.